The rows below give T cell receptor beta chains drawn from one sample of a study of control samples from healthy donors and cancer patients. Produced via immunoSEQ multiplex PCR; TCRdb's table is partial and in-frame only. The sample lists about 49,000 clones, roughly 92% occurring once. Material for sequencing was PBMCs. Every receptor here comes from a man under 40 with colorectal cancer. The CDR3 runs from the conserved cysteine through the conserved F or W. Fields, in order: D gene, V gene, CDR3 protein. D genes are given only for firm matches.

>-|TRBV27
CASSLGLLDQPQHF
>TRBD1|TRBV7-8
CASSLSSGQGDSYGYTF
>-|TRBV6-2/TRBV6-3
CASSYLGAEAFF
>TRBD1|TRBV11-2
CASSNQFRDRGDGDGYTF
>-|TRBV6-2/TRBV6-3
CASSAYRRATNEKLFF
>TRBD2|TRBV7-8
CASSLGGLAGSGEQYF
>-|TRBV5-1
CASSLEGGRNEKLFF
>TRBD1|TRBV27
CASSYRDRGSGEQYF
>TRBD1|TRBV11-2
CASSTGTGAYEQYF
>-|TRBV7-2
CASSSGTSTDTQYF
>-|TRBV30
CAWSHFKGAFF